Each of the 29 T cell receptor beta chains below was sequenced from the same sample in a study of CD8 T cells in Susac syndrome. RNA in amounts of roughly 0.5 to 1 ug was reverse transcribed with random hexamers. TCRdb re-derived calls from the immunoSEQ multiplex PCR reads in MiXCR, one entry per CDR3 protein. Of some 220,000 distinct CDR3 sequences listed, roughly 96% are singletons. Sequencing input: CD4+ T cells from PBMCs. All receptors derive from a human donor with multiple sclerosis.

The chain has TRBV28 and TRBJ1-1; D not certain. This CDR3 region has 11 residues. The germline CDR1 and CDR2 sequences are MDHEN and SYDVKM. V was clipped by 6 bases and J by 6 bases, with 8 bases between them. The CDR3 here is CASSIQAEAFF. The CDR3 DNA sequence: TGTGCCAGCAGCATCCAGGCTGAAGCTTTCTTT.

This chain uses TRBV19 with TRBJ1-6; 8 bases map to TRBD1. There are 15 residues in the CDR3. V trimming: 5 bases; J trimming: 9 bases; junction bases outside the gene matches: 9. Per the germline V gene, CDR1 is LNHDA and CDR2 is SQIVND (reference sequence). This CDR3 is CASSFLTGDPSPLHF. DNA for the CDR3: TGTGCCAGTAGTTTTCTGACAGGGGACCCTTCACCCCTCCACTTT.

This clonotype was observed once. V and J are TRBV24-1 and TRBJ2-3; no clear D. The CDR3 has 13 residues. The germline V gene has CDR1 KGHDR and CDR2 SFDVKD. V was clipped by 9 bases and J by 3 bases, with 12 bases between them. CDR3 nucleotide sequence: TGTGCCACCTCACGCACGGGTACAGATACGCAGTATTTT. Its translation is CATSRTGTDTQYF.

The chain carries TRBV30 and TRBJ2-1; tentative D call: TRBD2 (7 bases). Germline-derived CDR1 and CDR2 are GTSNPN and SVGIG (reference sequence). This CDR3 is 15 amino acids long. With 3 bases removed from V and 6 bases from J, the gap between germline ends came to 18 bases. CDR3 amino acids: CAWRGGGLAGNEQFF. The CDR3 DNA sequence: TGTGCCTGGAGAGGGGGAGGGCTAGCCGGCAATGAGCAGTTCTTC.

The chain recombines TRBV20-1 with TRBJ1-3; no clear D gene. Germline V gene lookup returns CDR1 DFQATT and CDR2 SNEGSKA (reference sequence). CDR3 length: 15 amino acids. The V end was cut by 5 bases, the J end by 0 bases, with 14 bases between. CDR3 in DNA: TGCAGTGCTGTGGACGGCGGTCCCTCTGGAAACACCATATATTTT. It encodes CSAVDGGPSGNTIYF.

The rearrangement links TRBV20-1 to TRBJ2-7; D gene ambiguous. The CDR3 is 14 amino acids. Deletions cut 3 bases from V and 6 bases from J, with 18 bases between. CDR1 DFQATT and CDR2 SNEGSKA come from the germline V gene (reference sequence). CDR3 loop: CSASAGAAPGEQYF. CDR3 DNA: TGCAGTGCTAGTGCCGGTGCGGCTCCGGGCGAGCAGTACTTC.

CDR3 DNA sequence: TGTGCCAGCAGCCAGTTCGGGACAGGCTATAATTCACCCCTCCACTTT. Protein: CASSQFGTGYNSPLHF. The V call is TRBV7-2, the J call TRBJ1-6; 8 nucleotides align to TRBD1. The CDR3 has 16 amino acids. Germline V lookup: CDR1 SGHTA, CDR2 FQGNSA. The V segment lost 5 bases and the J segment 3 bases; nucleotides outside the gene matches: 6.

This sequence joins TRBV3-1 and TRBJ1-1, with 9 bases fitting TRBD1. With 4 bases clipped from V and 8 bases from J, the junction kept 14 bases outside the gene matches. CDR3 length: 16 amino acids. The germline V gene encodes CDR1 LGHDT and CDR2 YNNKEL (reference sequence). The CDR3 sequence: CASSPAGQGLFFEAFF. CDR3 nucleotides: TGTGCCAGCAGCCCGGCTGGACAGGGGTTATTTTTCGAAGCTTTCTTT.

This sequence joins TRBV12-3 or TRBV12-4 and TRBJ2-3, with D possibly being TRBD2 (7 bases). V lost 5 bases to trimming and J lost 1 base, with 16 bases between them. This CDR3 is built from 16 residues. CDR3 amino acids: CASSPRGAIRTDTQYF. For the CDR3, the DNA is TGTGCCAGCAGTCCCCGGGGGGCCATACGCACAGATACGCAGTATTTT.

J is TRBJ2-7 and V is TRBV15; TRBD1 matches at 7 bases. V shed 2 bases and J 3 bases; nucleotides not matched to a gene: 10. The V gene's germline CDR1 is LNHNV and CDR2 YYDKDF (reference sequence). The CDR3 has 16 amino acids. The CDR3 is CATSRQKTGPSYEQYF. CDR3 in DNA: TGTGCCACCAGCAGACAAAAGACAGGGCCCAGCTACGAGCAGTACTTC. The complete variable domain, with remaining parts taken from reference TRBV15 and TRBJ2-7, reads DAMVIQNPRYQVTQFGKPVTLSCSQTLNHNVMYWYQQKSSQAPKLLFHYYDKDFNNEADTPDNFQSRRPNTSFCFLDIRSPGLGDTAMYLCATSRQKTGPSYEQYFGPGTRLTVT.

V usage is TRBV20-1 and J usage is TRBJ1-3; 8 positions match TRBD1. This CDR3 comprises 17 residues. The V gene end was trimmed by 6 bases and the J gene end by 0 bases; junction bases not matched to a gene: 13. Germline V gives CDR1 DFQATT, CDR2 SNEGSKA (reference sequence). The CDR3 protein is CSAMRDRNTFSGNTIYF. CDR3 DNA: TGCAGTGCCATGCGGGACAGGAACACCTTCTCTGGAAACACCATATATTTT.

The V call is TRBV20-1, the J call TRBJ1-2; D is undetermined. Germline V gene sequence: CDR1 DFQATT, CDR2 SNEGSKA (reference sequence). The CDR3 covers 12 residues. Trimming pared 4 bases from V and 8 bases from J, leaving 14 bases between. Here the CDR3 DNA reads TGCAGTGCTACCCGGCCCCAGGAGGGCTACACCTTC. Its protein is CSATRPQEGYTF.

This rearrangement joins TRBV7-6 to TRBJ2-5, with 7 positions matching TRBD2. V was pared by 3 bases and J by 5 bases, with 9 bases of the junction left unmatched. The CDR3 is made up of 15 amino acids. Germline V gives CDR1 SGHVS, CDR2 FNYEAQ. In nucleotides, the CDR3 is TGTGCCAGCAGCTTGGGAGGGCCAGGTCCGGAGACCCAGTACTTC. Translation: CASSLGGPGPETQYF.

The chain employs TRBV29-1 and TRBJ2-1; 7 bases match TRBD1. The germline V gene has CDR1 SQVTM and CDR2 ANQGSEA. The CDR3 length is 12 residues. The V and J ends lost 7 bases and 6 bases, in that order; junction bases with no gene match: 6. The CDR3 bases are TGCAGCGCCGGACGGACAGGCAATGAGCAGTTCTTC. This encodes CSAGRTGNEQFF.

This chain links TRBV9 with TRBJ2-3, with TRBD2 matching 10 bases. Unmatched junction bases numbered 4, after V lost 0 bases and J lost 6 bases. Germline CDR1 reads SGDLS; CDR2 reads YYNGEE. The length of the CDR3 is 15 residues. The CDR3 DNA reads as TGTGCCAGCAGCGTAGGGCTAGCGGGAGTCGATACGCAGTATTTT. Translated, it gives CASSVGLAGVDTQYF.

The CDR3 coding sequence is TGTGCCAGCAGACTCGGACGAGGGCGCTCCTACGAGCAGTACTTC. Translated, it gives CASRLGRGRSYEQYF. The chain uses TRBV28 and TRBJ2-7, with D tentatively TRBD2 (5 bases). The CDR3 has 15 residues. Per the germline V gene, CDR1 is MDHEN and CDR2 is SYDVKM. With 6 bases removed from V and 0 bases from J, the gap between germline ends came to 15 bases.

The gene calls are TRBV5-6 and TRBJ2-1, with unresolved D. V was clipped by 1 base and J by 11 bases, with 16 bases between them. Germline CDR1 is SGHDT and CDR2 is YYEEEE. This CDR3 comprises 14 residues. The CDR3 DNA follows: TGTGCCAGCAGCTTGAGTAATAACTACCATAAGCAGTTCTTC. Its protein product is CASSLSNNYHKQFF. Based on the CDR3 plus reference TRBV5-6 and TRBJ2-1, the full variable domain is DAGVTQSPTHLIKTRGQQVTLRCSPKSGHDTVSWYQQALGQGPQFIFQYYEEEERQRGNFPDRFSGHQFPNYSSELNVNALLLGDSALYLCASSLSNNYHKQFFGPGTRLTVL.

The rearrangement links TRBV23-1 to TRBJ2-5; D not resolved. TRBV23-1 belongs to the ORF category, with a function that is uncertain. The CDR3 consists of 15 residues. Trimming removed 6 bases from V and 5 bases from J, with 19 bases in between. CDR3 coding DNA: TGCGCCAGCAGCCAGGATCCATTTCGGATCGAGACCCAGTACTTC. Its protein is CASSQDPFRIETQYF.

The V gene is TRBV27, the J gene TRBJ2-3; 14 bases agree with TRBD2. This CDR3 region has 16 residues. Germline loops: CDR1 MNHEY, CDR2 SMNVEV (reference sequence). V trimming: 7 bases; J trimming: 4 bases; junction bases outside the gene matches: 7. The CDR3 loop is CASNQGTSGSSDTQYF. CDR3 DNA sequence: TGTGCCAGCAATCAAGGGACTAGCGGGAGCTCAGATACGCAGTATTTT.

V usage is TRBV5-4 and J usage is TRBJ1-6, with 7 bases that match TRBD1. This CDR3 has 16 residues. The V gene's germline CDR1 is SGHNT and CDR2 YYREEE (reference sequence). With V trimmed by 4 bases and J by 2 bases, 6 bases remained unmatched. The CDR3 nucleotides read TGTGCCAGCAGCCGATCGGGACAGACCTATAATTCACCCCTCCACTTT. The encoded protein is CASSRSGQTYNSPLHF.

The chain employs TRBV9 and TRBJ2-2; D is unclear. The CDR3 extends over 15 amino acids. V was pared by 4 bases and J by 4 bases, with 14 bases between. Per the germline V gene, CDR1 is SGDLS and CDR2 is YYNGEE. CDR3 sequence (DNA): TGTGCCAGCAGCCCCCTTTTACTGGGCACCGGGGAGCTGTTTTTT. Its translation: CASSPLLLGTGELFF.

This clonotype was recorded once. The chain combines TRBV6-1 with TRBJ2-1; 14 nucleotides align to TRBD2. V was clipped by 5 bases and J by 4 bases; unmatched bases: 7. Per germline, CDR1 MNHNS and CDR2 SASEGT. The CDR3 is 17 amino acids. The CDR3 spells CASSKKGTSGGYNEQFF. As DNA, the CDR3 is TGTGCCAGCAGTAAAAAGGGGACTAGCGGGGGATACAATGAGCAGTTCTTC.

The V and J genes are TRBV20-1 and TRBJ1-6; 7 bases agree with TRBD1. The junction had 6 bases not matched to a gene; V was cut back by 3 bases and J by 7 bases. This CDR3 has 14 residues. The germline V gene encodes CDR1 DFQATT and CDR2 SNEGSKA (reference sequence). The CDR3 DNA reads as TGCAGTGCTAGTACCGGGACAGCCAATTCACCCCTCCACTTT. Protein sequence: CSASTGTANSPLHF.

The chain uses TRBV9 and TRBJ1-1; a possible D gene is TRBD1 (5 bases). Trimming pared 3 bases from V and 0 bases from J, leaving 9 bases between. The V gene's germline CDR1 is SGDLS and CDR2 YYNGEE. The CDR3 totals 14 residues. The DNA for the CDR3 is TGTGCCAGCAGCGGAGACAGATTGAACACTGAAGCTTTCTTT. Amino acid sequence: CASSGDRLNTEAFF.

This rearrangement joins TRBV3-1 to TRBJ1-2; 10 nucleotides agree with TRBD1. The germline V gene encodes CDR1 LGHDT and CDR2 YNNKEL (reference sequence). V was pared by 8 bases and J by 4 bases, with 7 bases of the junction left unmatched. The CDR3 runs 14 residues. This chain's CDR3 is CASRGTGESYGYTF. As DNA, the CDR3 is TGTGCCAGCCGCGGGACAGGGGAATCCTATGGCTACACCTTC.

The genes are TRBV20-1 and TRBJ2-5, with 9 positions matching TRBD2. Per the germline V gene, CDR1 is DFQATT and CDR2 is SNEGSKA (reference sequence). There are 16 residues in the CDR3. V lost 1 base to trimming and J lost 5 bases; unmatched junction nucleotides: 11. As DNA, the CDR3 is TGCAGTGCTAGAGCTCCTAGCGGGATTAGAGGGGAGACCCAGTACTTC. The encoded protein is CSARAPSGIRGETQYF.

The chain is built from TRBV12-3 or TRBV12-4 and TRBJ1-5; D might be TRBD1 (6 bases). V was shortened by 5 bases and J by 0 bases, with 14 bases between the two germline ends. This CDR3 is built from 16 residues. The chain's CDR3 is CASSPRTVLSNQPQHF. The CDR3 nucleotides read TGTGCCAGCAGTCCACGGACAGTTCTTAGCAATCAGCCCCAGCATTTT.

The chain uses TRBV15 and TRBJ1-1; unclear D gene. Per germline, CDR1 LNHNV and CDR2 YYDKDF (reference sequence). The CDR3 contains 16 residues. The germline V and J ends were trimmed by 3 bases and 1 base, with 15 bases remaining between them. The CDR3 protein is CATSRARFGTNTEAFF. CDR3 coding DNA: TGTGCCACCAGCAGGGCCAGATTTGGCACGAACACTGAAGCTTTCTTT. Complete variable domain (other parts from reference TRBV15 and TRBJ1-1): DAMVIQNPRYQVTQFGKPVTLSCSQTLNHNVMYWYQQKSSQAPKLLFHYYDKDFNNEADTPDNFQSRRPNTSFCFLDIRSPGLGDTAMYLCATSRARFGTNTEAFFGQGTRLTVV.

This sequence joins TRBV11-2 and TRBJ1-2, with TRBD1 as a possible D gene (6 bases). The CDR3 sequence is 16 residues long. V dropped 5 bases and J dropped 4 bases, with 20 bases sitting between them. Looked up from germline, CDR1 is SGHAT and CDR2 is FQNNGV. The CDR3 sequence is CASSPRPRGDGYGYTF. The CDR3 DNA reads TGTGCCAGCAGCCCCCGGCCTAGGGGGGATGGCTATGGCTACACCTTC.